The sequence of this TCR beta chain was determined in a study of blood T cell repertoires in COVID-19. Overall study: COVID-19 samples, acute and convalescent, were from the United States, Italy and Spain.

Original processing methods: Nucleated cell number was recorded as an estimate derived from reference gene primer amplification. Assay: immunoSEQ multiplex PCR; the TCRdb copy retains only in-frame clones and omits some. V, J and clone size reflect that table, while D and trimming were determined from the DNA. The sample contains over 150,000 clones, 65% to 85% of which appear only once. The receptor was isolated from an elderly woman with acute or convalescent COVID-19. The sample consisted of peripheral blood.

CDR3 coding DNA: TGTGCCAGCAGTTACAGGATGGGGGCGAGCACTGAAGCTTTCTTT. Protein sequence: CASSYRMGASTEAFF. The V gene is TRBV6-5, the J gene TRBJ1-1; D may be TRBD1 (6 bases). The CDR3 consists of 15 residues. Germline loops: CDR1 MNHEY, CDR2 SVGAGI. The germline V and J ends were trimmed by 2 bases and 4 bases, with 14 bases remaining between them.